This T cell receptor beta chain came from a study of cytomegalovirus exposure and HLA in healthy donors. About the research overall: There were approximately 400 genotyped donors. Of these, roughly 86% fell in the genetic ancestry cluster associated with self-reported Caucasian donors.

The PCR contained 60 Vbeta and 13 Jbeta primers. The method was immunoSEQ multiplex PCR; TCRdb's version includes in-frame clones alone and lacks a portion of them. This table holds 85,000 to 100,000 clones, nearly 70% found once. V shed 6 bases and J 4 bases; nucleotides not matched to a gene: 5. CDR3 length: 13 residues. CDR1 SNHLY and CDR2 FYNNEI come from the germline V gene. This sequence joins TRBV2 and TRBJ1-2, with 7 positions matching TRBD1. The sample comprised PBMCs. The receptor was isolated from a man over 45 in good health and CMV-seronegative. In DNA, the CDR3 is TGTGCCAGCAGAACCGGGACAGTCTATGGCTACACCTTC. Protein sequence: CASRTGTVYGYTF.